This entry features one T cell receptor (beta chain) sequence. The antigen is not known. The sample is drawn from a study of shared clonotypes between healthy human individuals. Study-wide results and limits: Limitation of the genetic and exposure-history diversity represented came from the few donors.

Over several immunoSEQ plates, each subset's genomic DNA was distributed in even portions. Libraries were prepared by immunoSEQ multiplex PCR; TCRdb keeps only in-frame clonotypes and omits some of them. This sample yields approximately 1.5 million clones, of which approximately 98.5% are seen a single time; over 0.3% belongs to the top ten. The CDR3 runs to 16 residues. V lost 6 bases and J 0 bases, leaving 18 bases between the germline ends. In germline, CDR1 is MGHRA, CDR2 YSYEKL. The sequenced sample was naive CD4+ T cells sorted from blood. As to subset: CD45RA+ positively selected. V gene TRBV4-1 combines with J gene TRBJ2-7, with a tentative D call TRBD1 (7 bases). The clonotype was recovered from a young man in good health. CDR3 residues: CASRNPGGPNSYEQYF. The CDR3 coding sequence is TGCGCCAGCAGGAACCCAGGGGGGCCTAACTCCTACGAGCAGTACTTC.